This section outlines one T cell receptor beta chain sequence together with its context. Looked up from germline, CDR1 is SEHNR and CDR2 is FQNEAQ (reference sequence). The V segment lost 6 bases and the J segment 6 bases; nucleotides outside the gene matches: 7. This CDR3 comprises 14 residues. The entry originates in a study of shared clonotypes between healthy human individuals. The authors split each subset's genomic DNA evenly across several immunoSEQ plates. Authors' analysis steps: Junction-only sequences produced by ImmunoSEQ had no quality scores, so filtering differed. This table comes from immunoSEQ multiplex PCR, and its TCRdb copy is limited to in-frame clones, with some not included. V and J calls and clone size come straight from that table; D and trimming were deduced from the DNA. Of over 1.4 million clones in the sample, roughly 96% were seen once. Donors, healthy HIV-negative adults, lacked recent acute infections or vaccinations. There were only Caucasian adults among the donors, and all lived in Nashville, Tennessee.

Sequences were obtained from naive CD4+ T cells sorted from blood. Subset in this sample: CD45RA+ positively selected. The chain uses TRBV7-9 and TRBJ1-5; 8 bases line up with TRBD1. This clonotype originated in a man aged 25-45 years in good health. CDR3: CASSQTGDTQPQHF. The DNA for the CDR3 is TGTGCCAGCAGTCAGACAGGGGACACTCAGCCCCAGCATTTT.